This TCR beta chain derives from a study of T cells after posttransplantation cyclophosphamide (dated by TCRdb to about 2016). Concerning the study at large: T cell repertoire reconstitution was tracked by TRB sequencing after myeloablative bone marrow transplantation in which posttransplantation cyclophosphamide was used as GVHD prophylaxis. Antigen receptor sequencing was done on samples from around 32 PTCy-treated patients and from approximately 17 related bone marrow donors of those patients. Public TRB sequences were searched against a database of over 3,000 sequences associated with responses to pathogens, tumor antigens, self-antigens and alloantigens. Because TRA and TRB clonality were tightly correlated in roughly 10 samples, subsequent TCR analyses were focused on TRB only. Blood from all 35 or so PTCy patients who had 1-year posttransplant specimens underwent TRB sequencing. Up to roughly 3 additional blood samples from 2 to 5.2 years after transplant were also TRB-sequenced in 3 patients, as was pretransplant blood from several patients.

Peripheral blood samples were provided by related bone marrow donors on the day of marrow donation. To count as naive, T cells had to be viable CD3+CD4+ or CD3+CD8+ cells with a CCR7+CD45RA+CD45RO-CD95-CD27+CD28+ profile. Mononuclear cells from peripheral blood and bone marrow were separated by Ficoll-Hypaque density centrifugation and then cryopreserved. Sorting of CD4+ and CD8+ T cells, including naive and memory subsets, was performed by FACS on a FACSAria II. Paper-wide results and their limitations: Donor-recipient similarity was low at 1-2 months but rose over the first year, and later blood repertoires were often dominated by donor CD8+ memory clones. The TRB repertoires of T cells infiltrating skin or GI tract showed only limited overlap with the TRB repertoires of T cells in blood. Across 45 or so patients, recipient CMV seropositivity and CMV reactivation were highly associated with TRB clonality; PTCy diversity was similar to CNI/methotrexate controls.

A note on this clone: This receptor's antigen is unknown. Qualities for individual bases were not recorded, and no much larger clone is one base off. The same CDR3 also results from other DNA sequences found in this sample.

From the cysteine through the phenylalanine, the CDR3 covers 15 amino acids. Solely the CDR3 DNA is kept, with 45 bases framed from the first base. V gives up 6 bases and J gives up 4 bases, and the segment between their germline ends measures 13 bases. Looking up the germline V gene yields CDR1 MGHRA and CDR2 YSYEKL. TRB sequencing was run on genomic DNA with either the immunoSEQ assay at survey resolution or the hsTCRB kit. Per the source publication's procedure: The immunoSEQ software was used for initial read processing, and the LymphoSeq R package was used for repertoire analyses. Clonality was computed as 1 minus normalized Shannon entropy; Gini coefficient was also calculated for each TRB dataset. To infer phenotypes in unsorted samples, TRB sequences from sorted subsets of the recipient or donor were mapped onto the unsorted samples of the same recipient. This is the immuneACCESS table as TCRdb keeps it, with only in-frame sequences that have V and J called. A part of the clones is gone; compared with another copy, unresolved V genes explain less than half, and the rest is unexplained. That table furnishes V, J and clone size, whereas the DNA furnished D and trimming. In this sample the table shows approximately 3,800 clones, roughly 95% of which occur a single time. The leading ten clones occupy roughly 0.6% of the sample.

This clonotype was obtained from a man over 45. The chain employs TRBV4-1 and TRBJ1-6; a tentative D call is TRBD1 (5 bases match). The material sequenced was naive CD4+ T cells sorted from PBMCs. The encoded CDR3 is CASRDTSPYNSPLHF. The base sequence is TGCGCCAGCAGGGACACCTCCCCGTATAATTCACCCCTCCACTTT.